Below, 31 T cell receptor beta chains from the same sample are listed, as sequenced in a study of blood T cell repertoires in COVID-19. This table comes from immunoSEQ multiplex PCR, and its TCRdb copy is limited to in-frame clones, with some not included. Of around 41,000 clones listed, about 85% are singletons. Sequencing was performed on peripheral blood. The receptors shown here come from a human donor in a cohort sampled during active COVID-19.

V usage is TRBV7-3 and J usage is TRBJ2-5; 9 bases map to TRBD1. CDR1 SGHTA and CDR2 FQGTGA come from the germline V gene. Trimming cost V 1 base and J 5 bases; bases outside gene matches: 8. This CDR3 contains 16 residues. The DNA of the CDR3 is TGTGCCAGCAGCTTAATGGGACAGGGCATTCTCGAGACCCAGTACTTC. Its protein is CASSLMGQGILETQYF.

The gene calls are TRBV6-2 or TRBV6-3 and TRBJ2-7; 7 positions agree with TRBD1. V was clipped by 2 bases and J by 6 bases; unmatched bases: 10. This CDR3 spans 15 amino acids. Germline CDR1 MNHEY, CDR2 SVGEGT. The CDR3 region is CASSYLRQGPLEQYF. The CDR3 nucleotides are TGTGCCAGCAGTTACCTGCGACAGGGACCCCTCGAGCAGTACTTC.

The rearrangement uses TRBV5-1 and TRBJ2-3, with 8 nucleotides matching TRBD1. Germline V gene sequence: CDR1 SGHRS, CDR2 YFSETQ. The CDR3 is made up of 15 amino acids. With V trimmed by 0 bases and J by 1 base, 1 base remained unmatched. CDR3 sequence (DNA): TGCGCCAGCAGCTTGGAGGGACAGGGCACAGATACGCAGTATTTT. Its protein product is CASSLEGQGTDTQYF.

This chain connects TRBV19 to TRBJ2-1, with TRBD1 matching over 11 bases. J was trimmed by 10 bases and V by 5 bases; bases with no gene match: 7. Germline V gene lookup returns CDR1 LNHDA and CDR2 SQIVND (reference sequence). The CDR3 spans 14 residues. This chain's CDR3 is CASSGQGAWLEQFF. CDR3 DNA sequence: TGTGCCAGTAGTGGACAGGGGGCTTGGTTGGAGCAGTTCTTC.

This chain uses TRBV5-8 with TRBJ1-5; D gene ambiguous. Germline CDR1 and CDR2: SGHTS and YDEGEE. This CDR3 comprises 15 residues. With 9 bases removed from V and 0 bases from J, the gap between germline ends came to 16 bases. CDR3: CATRDMDYSNQPQHF. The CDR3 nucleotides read TGTGCCACCAGAGATATGGACTATAGCAATCAGCCCCAGCATTTT.

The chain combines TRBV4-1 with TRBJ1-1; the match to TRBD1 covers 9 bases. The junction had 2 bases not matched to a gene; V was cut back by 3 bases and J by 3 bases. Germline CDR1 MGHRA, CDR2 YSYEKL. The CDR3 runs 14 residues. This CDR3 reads CASSQGQGYTEAFF. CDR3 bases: TGCGCCAGCAGCCAGGGACAGGGCTACACTGAAGCTTTCTTT.

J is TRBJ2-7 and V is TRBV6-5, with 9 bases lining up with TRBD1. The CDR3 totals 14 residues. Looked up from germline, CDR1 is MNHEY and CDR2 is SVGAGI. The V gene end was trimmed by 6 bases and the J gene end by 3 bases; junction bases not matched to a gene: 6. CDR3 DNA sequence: TGTGCCAGCAGGAAACCGGGACAGGGCTACGAGCAGTACTTC. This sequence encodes CASRKPGQGYEQYF.

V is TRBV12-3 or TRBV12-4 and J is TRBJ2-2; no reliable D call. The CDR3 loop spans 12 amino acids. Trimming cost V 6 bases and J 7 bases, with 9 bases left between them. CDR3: CASRRPGGELFF. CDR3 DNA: TGTGCCAGCAGACGACCGGGCGGGGAGCTGTTTTTT.

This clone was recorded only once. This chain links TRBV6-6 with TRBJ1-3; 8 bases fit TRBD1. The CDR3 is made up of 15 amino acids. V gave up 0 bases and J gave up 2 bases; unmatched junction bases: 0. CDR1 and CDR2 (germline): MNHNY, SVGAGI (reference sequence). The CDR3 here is CASSYSQGAGNTIYF. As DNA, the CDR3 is TGTGCCAGCAGTTACTCACAGGGGGCTGGAAACACCATATATTTT.

The CDR3 DNA sequence: TGTGCCAGCTACTTCGACAGGGGTAATGAGCAGTTCTTC. Translation gives CASYFDRGNEQFF. V is TRBV5-6 and J is TRBJ2-1; 8 bases fit TRBD1. The CDR3 is made up of 13 amino acids. CDR1 SGHDT and CDR2 YYEEEE come from the germline V gene. Trimming cost V 7 bases and J 7 bases; bases outside gene matches: 7.

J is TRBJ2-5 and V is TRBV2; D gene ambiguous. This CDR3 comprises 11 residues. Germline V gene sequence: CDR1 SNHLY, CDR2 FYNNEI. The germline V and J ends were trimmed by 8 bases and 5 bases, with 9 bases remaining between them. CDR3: CASQESETQYF. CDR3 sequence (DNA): TGTGCCAGCCAAGAGTCGGAGACCCAGTACTTC.

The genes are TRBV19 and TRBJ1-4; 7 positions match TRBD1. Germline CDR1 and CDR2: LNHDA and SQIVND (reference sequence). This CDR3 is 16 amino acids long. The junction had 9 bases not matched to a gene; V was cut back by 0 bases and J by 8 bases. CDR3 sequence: CASSIDLGTALEKLFF. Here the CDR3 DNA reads TGTGCCAGTAGTATAGATCTCGGGACAGCCCTGGAAAAACTGTTTTTT.

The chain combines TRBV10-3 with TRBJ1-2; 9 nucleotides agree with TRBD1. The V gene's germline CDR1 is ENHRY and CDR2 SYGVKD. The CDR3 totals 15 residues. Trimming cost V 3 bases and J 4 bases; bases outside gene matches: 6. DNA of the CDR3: TGTGCCATCAGTGACCCCGGGACAGGGACCTATGGCTACACCTTC. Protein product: CAISDPGTGTYGYTF.

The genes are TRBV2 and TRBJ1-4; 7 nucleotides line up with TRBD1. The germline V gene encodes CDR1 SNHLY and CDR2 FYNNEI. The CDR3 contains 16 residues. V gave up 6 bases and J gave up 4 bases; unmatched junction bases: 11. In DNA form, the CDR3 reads TGTGCCAGCAGCCCACTCGGGACAGCTATTAATGAAAAACTGTTTTTT. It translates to CASSPLGTAINEKLFF.

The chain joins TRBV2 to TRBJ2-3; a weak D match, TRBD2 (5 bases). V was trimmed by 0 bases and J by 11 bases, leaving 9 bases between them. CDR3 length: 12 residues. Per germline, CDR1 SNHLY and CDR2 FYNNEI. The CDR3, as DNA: TGTGCCAGCAGTGAAGCCGGGATGGGGCAGTATTTT. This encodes CASSEAGMGQYF. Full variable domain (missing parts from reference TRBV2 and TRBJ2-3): EPEVTQTPSHQVTQMGQEVILRCVPISNHLYFYWYRQILGQKVEFLVSFYNNEISEKSEIFDDQFSVERPDGSNFTLKIRSTKLEDSAMYFCASSEAGMGQYFGPGTRLTVL.

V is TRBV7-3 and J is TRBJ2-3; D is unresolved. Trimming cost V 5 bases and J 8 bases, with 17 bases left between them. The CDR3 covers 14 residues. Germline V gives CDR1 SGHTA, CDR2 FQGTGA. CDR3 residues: CASSLRTASGTQYF. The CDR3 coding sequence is TGTGCCAGCAGCCTCCGAACAGCCTCTGGTACGCAGTATTTT.

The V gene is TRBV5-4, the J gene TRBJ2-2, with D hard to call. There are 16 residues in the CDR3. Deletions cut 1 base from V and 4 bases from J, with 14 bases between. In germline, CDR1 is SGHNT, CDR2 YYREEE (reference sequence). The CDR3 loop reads CASSLKTRPRTGELFF. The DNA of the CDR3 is TGTGCCAGCAGCTTGAAAACCCGCCCGCGCACCGGGGAGCTGTTTTTT.

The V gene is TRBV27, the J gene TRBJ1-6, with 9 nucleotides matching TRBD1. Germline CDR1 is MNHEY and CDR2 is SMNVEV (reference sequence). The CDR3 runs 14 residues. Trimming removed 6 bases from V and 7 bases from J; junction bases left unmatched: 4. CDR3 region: CASRTTGGNSPLHF. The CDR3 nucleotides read TGTGCCAGCAGAACGACAGGGGGGAATTCACCCCTCCACTTT.

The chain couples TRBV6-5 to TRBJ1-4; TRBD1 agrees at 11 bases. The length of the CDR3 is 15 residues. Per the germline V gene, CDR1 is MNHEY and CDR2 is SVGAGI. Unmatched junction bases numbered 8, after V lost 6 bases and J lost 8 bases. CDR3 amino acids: CASSGQGAVGEKLFF. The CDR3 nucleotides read TGTGCCAGCAGCGGACAGGGGGCCGTCGGAGAAAAACTGTTTTTT.

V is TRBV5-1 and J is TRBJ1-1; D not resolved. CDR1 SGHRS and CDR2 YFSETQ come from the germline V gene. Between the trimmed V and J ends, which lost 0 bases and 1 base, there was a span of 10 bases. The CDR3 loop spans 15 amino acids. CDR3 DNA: TGCGCCAGCAGCTTGGCCTTGGGGAGGAACACTGAAGCTTTCTTT. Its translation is CASSLALGRNTEAFF.

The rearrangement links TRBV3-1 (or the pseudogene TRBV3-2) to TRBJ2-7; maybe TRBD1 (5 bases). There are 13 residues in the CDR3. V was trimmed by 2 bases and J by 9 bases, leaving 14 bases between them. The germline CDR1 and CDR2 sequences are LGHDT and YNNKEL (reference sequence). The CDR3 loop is CASSQWQGRGQYF. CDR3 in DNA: TGTGCCAGCAGCCAATGGCAGGGCCGCGGGCAGTACTTC.

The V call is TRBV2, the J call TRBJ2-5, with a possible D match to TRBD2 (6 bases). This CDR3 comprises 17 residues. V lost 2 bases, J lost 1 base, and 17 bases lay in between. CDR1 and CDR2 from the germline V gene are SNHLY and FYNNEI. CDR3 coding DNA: TGTGCCAGCAGTGAACGGTTCAGACCGCGGGGCCAAGAGACCCAGTACTTC. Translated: CASSERFRPRGQETQYF. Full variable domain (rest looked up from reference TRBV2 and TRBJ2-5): EPEVTQTPSHQVTQMGQEVILRCVPISNHLYFYWYRQILGQKVEFLVSFYNNEISEKSEIFDDQFSVERPDGSNFTLKIRSTKLEDSAMYFCASSERFRPRGQETQYFGPGTRLLVL.

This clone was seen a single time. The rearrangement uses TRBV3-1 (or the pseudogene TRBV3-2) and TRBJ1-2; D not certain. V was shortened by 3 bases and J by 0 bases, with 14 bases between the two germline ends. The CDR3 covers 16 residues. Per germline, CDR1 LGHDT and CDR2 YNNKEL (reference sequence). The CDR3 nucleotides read TGTGCCAGCAGCCATAAACCAGGCATCACTAACTATGGCTACACCTTC. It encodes CASSHKPGITNYGYTF.

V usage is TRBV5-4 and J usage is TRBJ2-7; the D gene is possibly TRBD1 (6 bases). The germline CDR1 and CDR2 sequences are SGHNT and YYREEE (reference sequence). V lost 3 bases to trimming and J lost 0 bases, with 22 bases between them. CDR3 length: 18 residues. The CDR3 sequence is CASSSDDRFSPSSYEQYF. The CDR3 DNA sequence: TGTGCCAGCAGCTCGGACGACAGGTTCTCTCCGTCCTCCTACGAGCAGTACTTC.

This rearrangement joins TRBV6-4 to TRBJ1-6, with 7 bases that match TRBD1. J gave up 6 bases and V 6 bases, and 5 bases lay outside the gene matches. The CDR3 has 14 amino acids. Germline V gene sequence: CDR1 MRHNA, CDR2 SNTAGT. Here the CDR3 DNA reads TGTGCCAGCAGCCTGGGACAGACTAATTCACCCCTCCACTTT. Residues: CASSLGQTNSPLHF.

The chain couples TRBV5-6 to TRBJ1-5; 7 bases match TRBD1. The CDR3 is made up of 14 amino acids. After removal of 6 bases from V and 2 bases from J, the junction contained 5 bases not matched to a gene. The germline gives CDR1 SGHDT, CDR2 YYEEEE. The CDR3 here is CASTTGVGNQPQHF. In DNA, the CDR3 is TGTGCCAGCACCACAGGGGTAGGCAATCAGCCCCAGCATTTT.

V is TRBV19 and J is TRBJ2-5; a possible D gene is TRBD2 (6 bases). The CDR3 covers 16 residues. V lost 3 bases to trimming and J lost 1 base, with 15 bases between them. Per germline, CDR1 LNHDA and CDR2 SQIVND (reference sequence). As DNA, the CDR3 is TGTGCCAGTAGTATCTGGGCGGGGACGAGCCAAGAGACCCAGTACTTC. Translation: CASSIWAGTSQETQYF.

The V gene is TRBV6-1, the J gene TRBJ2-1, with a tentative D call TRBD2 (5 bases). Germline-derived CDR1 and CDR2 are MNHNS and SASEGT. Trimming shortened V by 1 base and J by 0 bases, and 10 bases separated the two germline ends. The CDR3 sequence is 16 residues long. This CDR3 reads CASSEVSGSSYNEQFF. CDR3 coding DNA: TGTGCCAGCAGTGAAGTCAGCGGTAGCTCCTACAATGAGCAGTTCTTC.

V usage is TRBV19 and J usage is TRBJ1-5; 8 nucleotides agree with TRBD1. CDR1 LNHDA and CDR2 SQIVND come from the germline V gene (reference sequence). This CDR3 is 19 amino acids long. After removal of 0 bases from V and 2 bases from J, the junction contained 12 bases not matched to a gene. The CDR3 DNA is TGTGCCAGTAGTATAGAAAGGACAGGGTTGGGAAAGGGCAATCAGCCCCAGCATTTT. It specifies CASSIERTGLGKGNQPQHF.

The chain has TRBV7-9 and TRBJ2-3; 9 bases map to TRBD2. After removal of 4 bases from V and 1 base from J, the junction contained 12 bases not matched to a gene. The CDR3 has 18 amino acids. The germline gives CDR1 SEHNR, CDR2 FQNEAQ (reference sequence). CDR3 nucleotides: TGTGCCAGCAGCTCCCTGGGCGGGGGGGCCGGCGGCACAGATACGCAGTATTTT. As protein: CASSSLGGGAGGTDTQYF.

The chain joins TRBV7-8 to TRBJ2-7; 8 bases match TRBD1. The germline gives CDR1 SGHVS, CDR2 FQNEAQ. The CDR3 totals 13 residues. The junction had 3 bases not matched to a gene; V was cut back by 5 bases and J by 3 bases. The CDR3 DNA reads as TGTGCCAGCAGCATCGGACAGGGCTACGAGCAGTACTTC. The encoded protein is CASSIGQGYEQYF.